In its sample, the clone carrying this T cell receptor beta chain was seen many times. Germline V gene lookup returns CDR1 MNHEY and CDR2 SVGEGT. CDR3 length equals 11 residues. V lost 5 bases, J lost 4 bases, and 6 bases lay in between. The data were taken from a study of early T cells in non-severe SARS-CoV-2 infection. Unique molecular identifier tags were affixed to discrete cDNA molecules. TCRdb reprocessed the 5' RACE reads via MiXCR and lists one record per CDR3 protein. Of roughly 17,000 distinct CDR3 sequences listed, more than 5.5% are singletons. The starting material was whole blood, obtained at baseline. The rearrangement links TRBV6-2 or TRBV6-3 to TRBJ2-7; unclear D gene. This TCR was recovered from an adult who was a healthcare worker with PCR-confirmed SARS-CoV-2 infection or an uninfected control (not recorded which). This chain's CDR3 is CASSPVYEQYF. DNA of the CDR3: TGTGCCAGCAGTCCCGTATACGAGCAGTACTTC.